Below are 25 T cell receptor beta chains sequenced from a single sample in a study of blood T cell repertoires in COVID-19. Using immunoSEQ multiplex PCR, the repertoire was profiled, and TCRdb retains in-frame clones only, with some absent. The profile shows 250,000 or so clones, roughly 81% of them singletons. Sequencing was performed on PBMCs or T cells enriched from blood (not recorded which). The receptors derive from a woman aged 45-60 years who had been exposed to COVID-19.

The genes are TRBV13 and TRBJ2-3, with D possibly matching TRBD2 (6 bases). V shed 6 bases and J shed 0 bases, with 13 bases lying between them. The CDR3 is 15 amino acids. The germline V gene encodes CDR1 PRHDT and CDR2 FYEKMQ (reference sequence). The CDR3 reads CASRLSGSSTDTQYF. DNA of the CDR3: TGTGCCAGCAGACTCAGCGGGTCTAGCACAGATACGCAGTATTTT.

As to this clone: Other DNA variants within this sample encode the same CDR3. The chain joins TRBV12-3 or TRBV12-4 to TRBJ1-1; a possible D gene is TRBD1 (5 bases). The CDR3 length is 13 residues. V dropped 5 bases and J dropped 4 bases, with 11 bases sitting between them. CDR3: CASSPGGGTEAFF. The DNA for the CDR3 is TGTGCCAGCAGTCCCGGGGGTGGCACTGAAGCTTTCTTT.

The chain links TRBV10-2 to TRBJ1-6, with D perhaps TRBD1 (5 bases). The CDR3 has 13 amino acids. V lost 6 bases, J lost 10 bases, and 13 bases lay in between. Per the germline V gene, CDR1 is WSHSY and CDR2 is SAAADI. The CDR3 loop is CASREGLGSPLHF. CDR3 nucleotides: TGCGCCAGCAGGGAGGGACTAGGCTCACCCCTCCACTTT.

This clone was seen more than once but under ten times. The V and J genes are TRBV5-5 and TRBJ1-1; 7 bases map to TRBD1. CDR3 length: 16 amino acids. Per germline, CDR1 SGHKS and CDR2 YYEKEE (reference sequence). After removal of 0 bases from V and 0 bases from J, the junction contained 5 bases not matched to a gene. In nucleotides, the CDR3 is TGTGCCAGCAGCTTGGGACAGGGACCGTTGAACACTGAAGCTTTCTTT. It codes for CASSLGQGPLNTEAFF.

This clone turned up a few times. The rearrangement joins TRBV2 to TRBJ2-5; 9 bases are shared with TRBD1. Germline V lookup: CDR1 SNHLY, CDR2 FYNNEI. After removal of 4 bases from V and 0 bases from J, the junction contained 3 bases not matched to a gene. The CDR3 is made up of 15 amino acids. The CDR3 here is CASSGGDRDQETQYF. DNA of the CDR3: TGTGCCAGCAGTGGTGGGGACAGGGACCAAGAGACCCAGTACTTC.

This clone was recorded only once. The V gene is TRBV20-1, the J gene TRBJ1-2; a possible D gene is TRBD1 (6 bases). V was pared by 5 bases and J by 7 bases, with 11 bases between. CDR1 DFQATT and CDR2 SNEGSKA come from the germline V gene (reference sequence). This CDR3 comprises 11 residues. The CDR3 loop reads CSAVYRVGYTF. For the CDR3, the DNA is TGCAGTGCTGTCTACAGGGTTGGCTACACCTTC.

This clone was detected only a few times. V is TRBV6-5 and J is TRBJ2-1; no clear D. This CDR3 contains 11 residues. Germline loops: CDR1 MNHEY, CDR2 SVGAGI. Trimming removed 2 bases from V and 7 bases from J, with 3 bases in between. The CDR3 is CASSYTNEQFF. The CDR3 DNA follows: TGTGCCAGCAGTTACACAAATGAGCAGTTCTTC.

The chain is built from TRBV10-2 and TRBJ1-1, with D possibly TRBD1 on 6 matching bases. Per germline, CDR1 WSHSY and CDR2 SAAADI. The V and J ends lost 0 bases and 7 bases respectively, with 9 bases between them. The CDR3 is made up of 13 amino acids. The CDR3 reads CASSESLDSEAFF. CDR3 nucleotides: TGCGCCAGCAGTGAGTCTTTGGACAGTGAAGCTTTCTTT.

A single count supports this clone. The chain employs TRBV4-1 and TRBJ2-2; TRBD2 is a possible D gene (6 bases). The CDR3 loop spans 15 amino acids. Trimming stripped 0 bases from V and 4 bases from J, with 9 bases between. Germline-derived CDR1 and CDR2 are MGHRA and YSYEKL. DNA for the CDR3: TGCGCCAGCAGCCAAGAGGTGGGGGGCACCGGGGAGCTGTTTTTT. It translates to CASSQEVGGTGELFF.

This sequence joins TRBV28 and TRBJ1-1; D perhaps matches TRBD1 (5 bases). Trimming left V 7 bases short and J 1 base short, with 16 bases between. The CDR3 is 15 amino acids. Germline CDR1 MDHEN, CDR2 SYDVKM. CDR3 sequence: CASKGGVRGNTEAFF. The CDR3 nucleotides are TGTGCCAGCAAGGGCGGGGTAAGGGGGAACACTGAAGCTTTCTTT.

This chain joins TRBV12-1 and TRBJ2-3; the DNA was not compared with TRBD2, the D call given in the table. TRBV12-1 corresponds to a pseudogene. This CDR3 is built from 16 residues. The CDR3 reads CASSFPSGGERDTQYF. The CDR3 DNA reads TGTGCCAGCAGCTTTCCCAGCGGGGGGGAGCGGGATACGCAGTATTTT.

V and J are TRBV4-2 and TRBJ2-1, with 9 bases fitting TRBD2. The trim removed 0 bases at V and 4 bases at J, leaving 4 bases unmatched. The CDR3 consists of 16 residues. From germline, CDR1 is LGHNA and CDR2 YNFKEQ. The CDR3 region is CASSQEGGGVYNEQFF. Written as DNA, the CDR3 is TGTGCCAGCAGCCAAGAAGGCGGGGGGGTTTACAATGAGCAGTTCTTC.

J is TRBJ2-7 and V is TRBV6-5; 9 nucleotides line up with TRBD1. Germline V CDR1 and CDR2: MNHEY, SVGAGI. The CDR3 sequence is 12 residues long. The ends lost 10 bases at V and 6 bases at J; junction bases unmatched: 7. CDR3 protein: CAITGGIAEQYF. DNA of the CDR3: TGTGCCATTACAGGGGGCATAGCCGAGCAGTACTTC.

The gene calls are TRBV6-6 and TRBJ2-6, with D possibly being TRBD2 (6 bases). Per germline, CDR1 MNHNY and CDR2 SVGAGI (reference sequence). Trimming removed 5 bases from V and 0 bases from J, with 8 bases in between. The CDR3 has 15 amino acids. Here the CDR3 reads CASSGGSSGANVLTF. The CDR3 nucleotides are TGTGCCAGCAGTGGGGGGAGCTCTGGGGCCAACGTCCTGACTTTC.

This rearrangement joins TRBV27 to TRBJ2-3; D is unclear. The CDR3 is 10 residues long. Germline V gene lookup returns CDR1 MNHEY and CDR2 SMNVEV (reference sequence). V was clipped by 10 bases and J by 5 bases, with 7 bases between them. CDR3 in amino acids: CATVGDTQYF. CDR3 DNA sequence: TGTGCCACCGTCGGAGATACGCAGTATTTT.

This clone was found a few times. The chain is built from TRBV28 and TRBJ2-1; D is possibly TRBD1 (5 bases). Trimming cost V 6 bases and J 6 bases, with 15 bases left between them. The CDR3 has 14 residues. Germline V CDR1 and CDR2: MDHEN, SYDVKM. The CDR3 spells CASRSADSRNEQFF. The DNA of the CDR3 is TGTGCCAGCAGATCCGCCGACAGCCGCAATGAGCAGTTCTTC.

This chain uses TRBV7-2 with TRBJ2-5, with 15 bases matching TRBD2. The CDR3 contains 17 residues. Germline loops: CDR1 SGHTA, CDR2 FQGNSA. J lost 5 bases, V lost 4 bases, and 8 bases had no gene match. The chain's CDR3 is CASSSYRTSGGEETQYF. Here the CDR3 DNA reads TGTGCCAGCAGCTCGTATCGGACTAGCGGGGGGGAGGAGACCCAGTACTTC.

This clone was seen just once. This sequence joins TRBV4-2 and TRBJ1-5; perhaps TRBD1 as D (6 bases). The germline V gene has CDR1 LGHNA and CDR2 YNFKEQ. V lost 0 bases and J lost 7, with 10 bases in between. CDR3 length: 14 amino acids. CDR3: CASSQDGGPQPQHF. DNA for the CDR3: TGTGCCAGCAGCCAAGATGGGGGCCCCCAGCCCCAGCATTTT.

This clone was seen a few times. The chain is built from TRBV11-2 and TRBJ1-2; D uncertain. V lost 0 bases, J lost 4 bases, and 12 bases lay in between. This CDR3 is built from 15 residues. Looked up from germline, CDR1 is SGHAT and CDR2 is FQNNGV. CDR3 region: CASSLEAGLAYGYTF. DNA for the CDR3: TGTGCCAGCAGCTTAGAGGCAGGATTGGCCTATGGCTACACCTTC. Filled out from reference TRBV11-2 and TRBJ1-2, the complete variable domain reads EAGVAQSPRYKIIEKRQSVAFWCNPISGHATLYWYQQILGQGPKLLIQFQNNGVVDDSQLPKDRFSAERLKGVDSTLKIQPAKLEDSAVYLCASSLEAGLAYGYTFGSGTRLTVV.

This chain connects TRBV14 to TRBJ1-1; TRBD1 matches at 8 bases. Germline CDR1 reads SGHDN; CDR2 reads FVKESK. The CDR3 is 17 amino acids. Losses at the gene ends were 4 bases for V and 1 base for J; bases not matched to a gene: 11. The CDR3, as DNA: TGTGCCAGCAGCCGGAATACCGGACAGGGCGCGAACACTGAAGCTTTCTTT. It is translated as CASSRNTGQGANTEAFF.

This chain joins TRBV19 and TRBJ2-7; D may be TRBD2 (6 bases). V was clipped by 5 bases and J by 1 base, with 12 bases between them. This CDR3 has 14 residues. Germline V lookup: CDR1 LNHDA, CDR2 SQIVND (reference sequence). CDR3 nucleotides: TGTGCCAGTAGTTCCACCGGGACTTCCTACGAGCAGTACTTC. It yields the protein CASSSTGTSYEQYF.

The chain carries TRBV5-1 and TRBJ2-2, with D uncertain. Germline V CDR1 and CDR2: SGHRS, YFSETQ. This CDR3 comprises 11 residues. The V end lost 8 bases, the J end lost 3 bases, and 5 bases lay between the germline ends. CDR3 protein: CASHDTGELFF. The DNA for the CDR3 is TGCGCCAGTCATGACACCGGGGAGCTGTTTTTT. Full variable domain (missing parts from reference TRBV5-1 and TRBJ2-2): KAGVTQTPRYLIKTRGQQVTLSCSPISGHRSVSWYQQTPGQGLQFLFEYFSETQRNKGNFPGRFSGRQFSNSRSEMNVSTLELGDSALYLCASHDTGELFFGEGSRLTVL.

J is TRBJ2-5 and V is TRBV3-1 (or the pseudogene TRBV3-2); 11 bases map to TRBD2. Germline-derived CDR1 and CDR2 are LGHDT and YNNKEL (reference sequence). The CDR3 loop spans 14 amino acids. Trimming took 8 bases from V and 5 from J; bases not matched to a gene: 7. The CDR3: CASETSGADETQYF. The CDR3 DNA reads TGTGCCAGCGAGACTAGCGGGGCTGACGAGACCCAGTACTTC.

The chain uses TRBV12-3 or TRBV12-4 and TRBJ2-7; D is undetermined. The CDR3 spans 13 residues. Trimming shortened V by 2 bases and J by 4 bases, and 9 bases separated the two germline ends. Written as DNA, the CDR3 is TGTGCCAGCAGTTTAAACAAGATTTACGAGCAGTACTTC. Protein sequence: CASSLNKIYEQYF.

This clone was seen only a few times. The chain uses TRBV7-6 and TRBJ2-2; 12 bases align to TRBD2. CDR3 length: 16 amino acids. V was pared by 6 bases and J by 0 bases, with 2 bases of the junction left unmatched. The germline CDR1 and CDR2 sequences are SGHVS and FNYEAQ. CDR3 in amino acids: CASRGTSGPNTGELFF. The CDR3 DNA follows: TGTGCCAGCAGGGGGACTAGCGGGCCGAACACCGGGGAGCTGTTTTTT.